This T cell receptor (beta chain) came from a study of T cells in Graves' hyperthyroidism and ophthalmopathy. Study observations and caveats: Within blood appeared most thyroid clonotypes that had expanded above 0.001. Stable hyperthyroidism was told apart from ophthalmopathy by a model built on 13 V-J features.

TCR beta CDR3 region amplification was performed from RNA transcripts. The HTBI primer set was used in a first-round RT-PCR of the TCR CDR3. Via MiXCR, TCRdb re-called the multiplex PCR reads, giving one row per CDR3 protein. This sample has 530,000 or so distinct CDR3 sequences; around 24% occur once, and the top ten carry 11%. Germline CDR1 and CDR2: LGHDT and YNNKEL (reference sequence). With 0 bases clipped from V and 3 bases from J, the junction kept 10 bases outside the gene matches. CDR3 size: 17 residues. Points on this clonotype: The antigen is unknown.

The study included ophthalmopathy patients with Clinical Activity Score at least 3, NOSPECS grade at least 4 and duration under 3 months. Using roughly 9.4 ml of fresh peripheral blood, PBMCs were prepared. The sequenced sample consisted of blood. This clonotype was sampled from a woman aged 25 to 39 with Graves' ophthalmopathy. This chain links TRBV3-1 with TRBJ1-2; 7 bases fit TRBD1. The CDR3 DNA is TGTGCCAGCAGCCAAGAGGCCTGGGACAGTCTAGACTATGGCTACACCTTC. Its protein is CASSQEAWDSLDYGYTF. The whole variable domain, filled in from reference TRBV3-1 and TRBJ1-2, reads DTAVSQTPKYLVTQMGNDKSIKCEQNLGHDTMYWYKQDSKKFLKIMFSYNNKELIINETVPNRFSPKSPDKAHLNLHINSLELGDSAVYFCASSQEAWDSLDYGYTFGSGTRLTVV.